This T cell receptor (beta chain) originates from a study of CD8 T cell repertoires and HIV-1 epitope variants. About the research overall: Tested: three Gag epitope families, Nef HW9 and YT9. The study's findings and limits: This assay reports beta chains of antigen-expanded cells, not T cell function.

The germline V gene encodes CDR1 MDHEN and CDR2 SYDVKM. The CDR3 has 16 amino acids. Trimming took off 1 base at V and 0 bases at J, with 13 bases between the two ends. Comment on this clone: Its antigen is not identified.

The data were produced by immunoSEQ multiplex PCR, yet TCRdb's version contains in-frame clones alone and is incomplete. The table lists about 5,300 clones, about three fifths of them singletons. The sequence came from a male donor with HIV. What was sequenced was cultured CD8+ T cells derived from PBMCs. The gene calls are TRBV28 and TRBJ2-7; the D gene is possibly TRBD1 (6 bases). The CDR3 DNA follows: TGTGCCAGCAGTTTATCACAGGGAACCCTCTCCTACGAGCAGTACTTC. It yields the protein CASSLSQGTLSYEQYF.